This T cell receptor beta chain was recorded in a study of response to subunit inactivated influenza vaccine. Study conclusions and caveats: Only a handful of new T cells, the authors suggested, are recruited with each seasonal influenza vaccination.

TCRdb reprocessed the RT-PCR reads with MiXCR, giving one entry per CDR3 protein. The sample has roughly 790,000 distinct CDR3 sequences; around 21% are singletons. This clonotype was counted between two and nine times. What it binds is unknown. Sequenced here: PBMCs from blood, sampled about 5 days after vaccination. This sequence was found in a middle-aged man who received an inactivated influenza vaccine.

The CDR3 DNA follows: TGTGCCAGCAGCGACCCGGCAGGGCAAGAGACCCAGTACTTC. It specifies CASSDPAGQETQYF. The chain joins TRBV7-9 to TRBJ2-5; TRBD1 might be the D (5 bases). V was shortened by 5 bases and J by 2 bases, with 12 bases between the two germline ends. The CDR3 runs 14 residues. Germline CDR1 and CDR2: SEHNR and FQNEAQ (reference sequence).